These T cell receptor beta chains were read from a single sample in a study of T cell changes during pregnancy in multiple sclerosis. Repertoires were generated with immunoSEQ multiplex PCR, while TCRdb's copy carries only in-frame clones and drops some. This sample has approximately 44,000 clones; about 89% occur once, and the top ten carry 0.58%. The starting material was CD4+ T cells from peripheral blood mononuclear cells, obtained in the first trimester of pregnancy. Receptors were obtained from a female donor with multiple sclerosis, enrolled in a pregnancy study. Each CDR3 is given with its conserved first and last residue. D genes are given only for firm matches. The size of a clone is reported for some rows only, either as once, few or many, or as a class for expanded clones.

J	size	V	D	CDR3	DNA
TRBJ1-1	NA	TRBV7-9	TRBD1	CASHRGGTEAFF	TGTGCCAGCCACAGGGGGGGCACTGAAGCTTTCTTT
TRBJ1-5	NA	TRBV7-2	TRBD1	CASSVTGGSNQPQHF	TGTGCCAGCAGCGTGACAGGGGGCAGTAATCAGCCCCAGCATTTT
TRBJ2-3	NA	TRBV11-3	TRBD1	CASSAPGTGADTQYF	TGTGCCAGCAGCGCCCCCGGGACAGGGGCAGATACGCAGTATTTT
TRBJ1-1	NA	TRBV6-6	TRBD1	CASSSPDTGVTEAFF	TGTGCCAGCAGTTCCCCAGATACAGGGGTCACTGAAGCTTTCTTT
TRBJ2-3	once	TRBV6-1	TRBD2	CASSVVILAGATDTQYF	TGTGCCAGCAGTGTCGTTATACTAGCGGGAGCAACAGATACGCAGTATTTT
TRBJ2-4	NA	TRBV2	NA	CASTESRSGKNIQYF	TGTGCCAGCACCGAATCTCGCTCGGGCAAAAACATTCAGTACTTC
TRBJ2-4	once	TRBV14	TRBD2	CASSQGSLFGRAKNIQYF	TGTGCCAGCAGCCAAGGATCCTTGTTCGGGAGGGCCAAAAACATTCAGTACTTC
TRBJ2-7	NA	TRBV7-2	TRBD2	CASSLGTSGTYEQYF	TGTGCCAGCAGCTTGGGGACTAGCGGCACCTACGAGCAGTACTTC
TRBJ1-5	NA	TRBV6-1	NA	CASSEKLYQPQHF	TGTGCCAGCAGTGAAAAGCTTTATCAGCCCCAGCATTTT
TRBJ2-7	NA	TRBV7-6	NA	CASSSLRGKIYEQYF	TGTGCCAGCAGCTCCTTAAGGGGAAAGATTTACGAGCAGTACTTC
TRBJ2-7	NA	TRBV5-4	TRBD2	CASSPKASGSREQYF	TGTGCCAGCAGCCCAAAGGCTAGCGGGAGTCGCGAGCAGTACTTC
TRBJ2-7	NA	TRBV25-1	TRBD2	CASILSGRNEQYF	TGTGCCAGCATACTCAGCGGGAGGAACGAGCAGTACTTC
TRBJ2-3	NA	TRBV5-3	TRBD1	CARSRNGTGGSDTQYF	TGTGCCAGAAGCCGAAATGGGACAGGGGGATCAGATACGCAGTATTTT
TRBJ2-1	NA	TRBV5-1	TRBD1	CASRPTVTGLNEQFF	TGCGCCAGCAGGCCGACCGTGACAGGGCTCAATGAGCAGTTCTTC
TRBJ2-1	NA	TRBV6-1	TRBD2	CASSVTSGSSYNEQFF	TGTGCCAGCAGTGTCACTAGCGGGAGCTCCTACAATGAGCAGTTCTTC
TRBJ2-3	NA	TRBV9	TRBD2	CASSVGLAGVEDTQYF	TGTGCCAGCAGCGTAGGGCTAGCGGGAGTGGAAGATACGCAGTATTTT
TRBJ2-7	NA	TRBV7-8	NA	CASSLGRFDEQYF	TGTGCCAGCAGCTTAGGGCGGTTTGACGAGCAGTACTTC
TRBJ2-3	NA	TRBV4-1	TRBD2	CASSRGGLAGLGDTQYF	TGCGCCAGCAGCCGAGGGGGACTAGCAGGCTTAGGGGATACGCAGTATTTT
TRBJ2-5	NA	TRBV27	NA	CASSSPTRRETQYF	TGTGCCAGCAGTTCCCCAACTAGGCGAGAGACCCAGTACTTC
TRBJ2-3	NA	TRBV29-1	TRBD1	CSVWTGSTDTQYF	TGCAGCGTCTGGACAGGCAGCACAGATACGCAGTATTTT
TRBJ2-3	few	TRBV10-3	NA	CAIASVAGSTDTQYF	TGTGCCATCGCCTCGGTGGCAGGGAGCACAGATACGCAGTATTTT
TRBJ2-5	NA	TRBV30	TRBD2	CAWTEHGLAGGAQYF	TGTGCCTGGACCGAACACGGACTAGCGGGAGGAGCCCAGTACTTC
TRBJ2-2	NA	TRBV2	TRBD2	CASTYFLAANTGELFF	TGTGCCAGCACTTACTTCCTAGCGGCGAACACCGGGGAGCTGTTTTTT
TRBJ1-2	NA	TRBV5-4	NA	CASSRPRDTGGYGYTF	TGTGCCAGCAGCCGTCCCCGGGATACGGGGGGCTATGGCTACACCTTC
TRBJ1-2	NA	TRBV2	TRBD1	CASSGTGGNYGYTF	TGTGCCAGCAGTGGGACAGGGGGGAACTATGGCTACACCTTC
TRBJ2-1	NA	TRBV6-6	TRBD1	CASSPGQGVREQFF	TGTGCCAGCAGTCCGGGACAGGGGGTTCGGGAGCAGTTCTTC
TRBJ2-1	few	TRBV19	TRBD2	CASSTSGSSYNEQFF	TGTGCCAGTAGTACTAGCGGGAGCTCCTACAATGAGCAGTTCTTC
TRBJ2-3	NA	TRBV4-3	TRBD2	CASSQDWGGSWTDTQYF	TGCGCCAGCAGCCAAGATTGGGGCGGGAGCTGGACAGATACGCAGTATTTT
TRBJ1-4	NA	TRBV28	NA	CASSLSGQTEKLFF	TGTGCCAGCAGTTTGTCAGGGCAAACTGAAAAACTGTTTTTT
TRBJ2-1	NA	TRBV14	NA	CASSQNTGYNEQFF	TGTGCCAGCAGCCAAAATACAGGGTACAATGAGCAGTTCTTC
TRBJ2-5	NA	TRBV5-1	NA	CASSWMGNQETQYF	TGCGCCAGCAGCTGGATGGGCAACCAAGAGACCCAGTACTTC
TRBJ2-1	NA	TRBV19	NA	CASSIAFSLVDEQFF	TGTGCCAGTAGTATAGCCTTCTCGCTGGTAGATGAGCAGTTCTTC
TRBJ1-3	NA	TRBV6-1	TRBD1	CASSGQTGTGNTIYF	TGTGCCAGCAGTGGGCAGACAGGGACTGGAAACACCATATATTTT
TRBJ2-2	NA	TRBV19	NA	CATLTGPAGELFF	TGTGCCACTCTGACAGGCCCCGCCGGGGAGCTGTTTTTT
TRBJ2-1	NA	TRBV10-1	TRBD1	CASYLRDRNNEQFF	TGCGCCAGCTATCTCCGGGACAGAAACAATGAGCAGTTCTTC